This T cell receptor beta chain was sequenced for a study of cytomegalovirus exposure and HLA in healthy donors. General observations from the study: Through in vitro validation, three CMV-associated chains were shown to be specific for CMV antigens. Whilst most TCR sequences proved rare, a subset of public TCRs occurred across many donors. It was 150 to 200 TCR beta chains that were listed as cytomegalovirus-associated.

The donors formed part of the approximately 110-subject validation cohort, distinct from the roughly 670-subject first cohort. The repertoire was sequenced with immunoSEQ multiplex PCR; TCRdb's copy has only in-frame clones and lacks some. The sample has more than 95,000 clones; around 88% are singletons. This clone was seen only a few times. Its antigen remains unknown. The TCR originated in a man aged 18 to 30 in good health and CMV-seronegative. Sequenced: PBMCs.

The CDR3, as DNA: TGTGCTAGTGGTTTCCAGGGGCGCACTGAAGCTTTCTTT. Translation: CASGFQGRTEAFF. V and J are TRBV12-5 and TRBJ1-1; tentative D call: TRBD1 (6 bases). The germline V gene encodes CDR1 LGHNT and CDR2 FRNRAP. The CDR3 runs 13 residues. V lost 3 bases to trimming and J lost 4 bases, with 9 bases between them.